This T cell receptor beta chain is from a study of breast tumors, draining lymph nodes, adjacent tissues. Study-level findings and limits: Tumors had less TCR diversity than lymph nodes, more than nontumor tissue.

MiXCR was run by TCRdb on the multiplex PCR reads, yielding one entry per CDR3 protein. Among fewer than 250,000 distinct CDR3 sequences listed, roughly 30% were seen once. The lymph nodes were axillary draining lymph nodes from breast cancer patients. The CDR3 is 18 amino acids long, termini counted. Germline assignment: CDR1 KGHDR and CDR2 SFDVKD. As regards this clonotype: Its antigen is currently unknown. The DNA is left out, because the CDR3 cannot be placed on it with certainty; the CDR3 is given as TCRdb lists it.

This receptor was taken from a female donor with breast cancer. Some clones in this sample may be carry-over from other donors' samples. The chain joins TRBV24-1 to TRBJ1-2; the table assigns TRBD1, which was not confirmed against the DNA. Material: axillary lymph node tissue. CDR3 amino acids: CATSPGTGELFFGESYTF.